This entry is about one TCR beta chain. Its target is unknown. Clones were sequenced by immunoSEQ multiplex PCR, and TCRdb holds only the in-frame ones, with some missing. The sample includes around 13,000 clones, over 75% of them seen just once. These data are taken from a study of PD-1 blockade in mismatch repair-deficient tumors. The CDR3 loop spans 14 amino acids. V dropped 8 bases and J dropped 1; count of bases not matched to a gene: 5. Germline CDR1 SNHLY, CDR2 FYNNEI. Time point noted: identical approximately eleven-day culture without peptide (control). Every patient had mismatch repair deficiency by PCR or immunohistochemistry.

The starting material was cells cultured in vitro, obtained from a patient treated with pembrolizumab. This sequence joins TRBV2 and TRBJ2-7; TRBD2 matches 10 bases. This receptor was obtained from an adult with mismatch repair-deficient cancer. The CDR3 nucleotides read TGTGCCAGCTCACCAGCGGGAGGGTCCTACGAGCAGTACTTC. Amino acid sequence: CASSPAGGSYEQYF.